This passage covers 11 T cell receptor beta chains from one sample sequenced in a study of T cell repertoires in ileal Crohn's disease. Clones were read by immunoSEQ multiplex PCR, and TCRdb kept only the in-frame ones, dropping some. The sample holds roughly 8,600 clones, over 75% seen once. As to time point: inflamed ileum from the surgical specimen. Sequencing was performed on ileal tissue. These receptors all stem from an adult with Crohn's disease.

This chain links TRBV5-4 with TRBJ1-2; 8 positions agree with TRBD1. J lost 4 bases, V lost 4 bases, and 6 bases had no gene match. Germline V gene sequence: CDR1 SGHNT, CDR2 YYREEE (reference sequence). The CDR3 is made up of 14 amino acids. CDR3 residues: CASSDGDRPYGYTF. In DNA, the CDR3 is TGTGCCAGCAGCGACGGGGACAGGCCCTATGGCTACACCTTC.

The rearrangement uses TRBV7-2 and TRBJ2-1; TRBD2 might be the D (5 bases). The germline V and J ends were trimmed by 5 bases and 10 bases, with 9 bases remaining between them. This CDR3 is 11 amino acids long. Germline values: CDR1 SGHTA, CDR2 FQGNSA. The DNA for the CDR3 is TGTGCCAGCAGCCCCCAGCGGGAGCAGTTCTTC. Translated: CASSPQREQFF.

The genes are TRBV7-2 and TRBJ2-3; 7 nucleotides match TRBD2. This CDR3 comprises 15 residues. CDR1 SGHTA and CDR2 FQGNSA come from the germline V gene. V lost 2 bases, J lost 0 bases, and 2 bases stayed unmatched. As DNA, the CDR3 is TGTGCCAGCAGCTTACGGGGAGGGAGCACAGATACGCAGTATTTT. It translates to CASSLRGGSTDTQYF.

CDR3 region: CASSLAGGSPLHF. In DNA form, the CDR3 reads TGTGCCAGCAGCTTGGCGGGGGGGTCACCCCTCCACTTT. The chain combines TRBV5-6 with TRBJ1-6, with D perhaps TRBD1 (5 bases). Germline assignment: CDR1 SGHDT and CDR2 YYEEEE. This CDR3 has 13 residues. V shed 0 bases and J shed 10 bases, with 8 bases lying between them.

V and J are TRBV11-3 and TRBJ2-1; tentatively, D is TRBD2 (5 bases). The CDR3 length is 14 residues. The germline CDR1 and CDR2 sequences are SGHNT and YENEEA. The V end lost 5 bases, the J end lost 7 bases, and 15 bases lay between the germline ends. CDR3 sequence: CASSRVRGSNEQFF. The CDR3 region has the DNA TGTGCCAGCAGCCGTGTTAGAGGGTCAAATGAGCAGTTCTTC.

This sequence joins TRBV2 and TRBJ1-5, with 7 bases matching TRBD1. CDR1 is SNHLY and CDR2 is FYNNEI in the germline V gene. This CDR3 spans 12 amino acids. V was clipped by 8 bases and J by 6 bases; unmatched bases: 4. The CDR3 DNA reads as TGTGCCAGCGACAGGGACGGTCAGCCCCAGCATTTT. Its protein is CASDRDGQPQHF.

This rearrangement joins TRBV15 to TRBJ2-1; possibly TRBD2 for D (6 bases). Germline lookup yields CDR1 LNHNV and CDR2 YYDKDF (reference sequence). This CDR3 contains 15 residues. Trimming took 0 bases from V and 4 from J, leaving 10 bases between them. CDR3 sequence (DNA): TGTGCCACCAGCAGAGATTCGGACTATTACAATGAGCAGTTCTTC. Its translation: CATSRDSDYYNEQFF.

The chain joins TRBV11-2 to TRBJ2-1, with TRBD2 identical over 9 bases. The ends lost 3 bases at V and 8 bases at J; junction bases unmatched: 5. The CDR3 has 14 residues. From germline, CDR1 is SGHAT and CDR2 FQNNGV. CDR3 nucleotides: TGTGCCAGCAGCTTTTTTAGCGGGAGCCATGAGCAGTTCTTC. It translates to CASSFFSGSHEQFF.

This clone was seen more than once but under ten times. This rearrangement joins TRBV6-5 to TRBJ1-1, with TRBD1 identical over 7 bases. Germline trimming cut 6 bases from V and 8 bases from J; bases unmatched to any gene: 12. Germline loops: CDR1 MNHEY, CDR2 SVGAGI. CDR3 length equals 14 residues. The CDR3 coding sequence is TGTGCCAGCAGCCTAAACCGGGACAGCGGAGAAGCTTTCTTT. Its translation: CASSLNRDSGEAFF.

The rearrangement uses TRBV6-5 and TRBJ2-7; 7 bases match TRBD2. The J segment lost 1 base and the V segment lost 4 bases, leaving 4 bases of the junction unmatched. Germline V gene data show CDR1 as MNHEY and CDR2 as SVGAGI. The CDR3 contains 14 residues. This CDR3 is CASSLWGGSYEQYF. The CDR3 DNA reads TGTGCCAGCAGTTTGTGGGGGGGGTCCTACGAGCAGTACTTC.

V and J are TRBV2 and TRBJ2-5; 7 bases align to TRBD2. The CDR3 sequence is 14 residues long. Germline CDR1 SNHLY, CDR2 FYNNEI. After removal of 4 bases from V and 1 base from J, the junction contained 3 bases not matched to a gene. The CDR3 protein is CASSVSGVQETQYF. CDR3 bases: TGTGCCAGCAGTGTGAGCGGGGTCCAAGAGACCCAGTACTTC.